Below are 10 T cell receptor beta chains sequenced from a single sample in a study of shared clonotypes between healthy human individuals. Using immunoSEQ multiplex PCR, the repertoire was profiled, and TCRdb retains in-frame clones only, with some absent. The sample lists hundreds of thousands of clones; 70% to 80% were seen once. Sequencing was carried out using PBMCs. The receptors here all came from a woman in her 40s in good health. Some clones in this sample may be carry-over from other donors' samples.

A few counts support this clone. The same CDR3 is also encoded by other DNA sequences in this sample. The genes are TRBV5-1 and TRBJ2-3, with 13 positions matching TRBD2. The CDR3 sequence is 15 residues long. The J segment lost 4 bases and the V segment lost 4 bases, leaving 3 bases of the junction unmatched. Germline V gene data show CDR1 as SGHRS and CDR2 as YFSETQ. CDR3 sequence reads: CASSGTSGRADTQYF. CDR3 sequence (DNA): TGCGCCAGCAGCGGCACTAGCGGGAGGGCAGATACGCAGTATTTT.

The gene calls are TRBV28 and TRBJ1-2, with 7 bases identical to TRBD1. CDR3 length: 14 amino acids. The V gene end was trimmed by 2 bases and the J gene end by 4 bases; junction bases not matched to a gene: 4. CDR1 and CDR2 from the germline V gene are MDHEN and SYDVKM. The CDR3 is CASSLVGTVYGYTF. CDR3 DNA: TGTGCCAGCAGTTTAGTAGGGACAGTCTATGGCTACACCTTC.

The chain carries TRBV18 and TRBJ2-7; 16 nucleotides match TRBD2. Germline CDR1 is KGHSH and CDR2 is LQKENI. With V trimmed by 2 bases and J by 5 bases, 3 bases remained unmatched. The CDR3 is made up of 16 amino acids. DNA of the CDR3: TGTGCCAGCTCACCAGGGACTAGCGGGAGGGCCGACGAGCAGTACTTC. This translates into CASSPGTSGRADEQYF.

The CDR3 DNA reads as TGTGCCAGTAGTTGGACGTCGGACACTGAAGCTTTCTTT. This sequence encodes CASSWTSDTEAFF. This chain uses TRBV19 with TRBJ1-1; D not certain. Germline CDR1 LNHDA, CDR2 SQIVND (reference sequence). V was cut by 5 bases and J by 3 bases, with 10 bases left in between. The length of the CDR3 is 13 residues.

This chain's CDR3 is CASSLSRTEQFF. CDR3 in DNA: TGTGCCAGCAGTTTATCTCGTACTGAGCAGTTCTTC. The J gene is TRBJ2-1, the V gene TRBV28; D is unclear. CDR1 is MDHEN and CDR2 is SYDVKM in the germline V gene. CDR3 length: 12 residues. V was clipped by 1 base and J by 9 bases, with 7 bases between them.

This clone was observed a single time. J is TRBJ2-1 and V is TRBV2, with 9 bases aligning to TRBD2. Trimming took 9 bases from V and 8 from J; bases not matched to a gene: 11. The length of the CDR3 is 14 residues. Germline V CDR1 and CDR2: SNHLY, FYNNEI. The CDR3 sequence: CASASGVRTDEQFF. In DNA form, the CDR3 reads TGTGCCAGTGCTAGCGGGGTGCGTACGGATGAGCAGTTCTTC.

The sample holds a few counts of this clone. The CDR3 coding sequence is TGTGCCAGCAGCTTAACGGGGCCCTCGTCACCCCTCCACTTT. Protein product: CASSLTGPSSPLHF. This chain links TRBV11-2 with TRBJ1-6; TRBD1 is a possible D gene (5 bases). The CDR3 loop spans 14 amino acids. V dropped 2 bases and J dropped 10 bases, with 12 bases sitting between them. Germline CDR1 reads SGHAT; CDR2 reads FQNNGV.

This rearrangement joins TRBV11-2 to TRBJ2-3; tentative D call: TRBD1 (7 bases). With 0 bases removed from V and 5 bases from J, the gap between germline ends came to 9 bases. CDR1 and CDR2 (germline): SGHAT, FQNNGV. This CDR3 spans 14 amino acids. The CDR3, as DNA: TGTGCCAGCAGCTTAGACAGGGGGGTAGATACGCAGTATTTT. It codes for CASSLDRGVDTQYF.

This rearrangement joins TRBV2 to TRBJ2-2; D perhaps matches TRBD2 (6 bases). CDR1 is SNHLY and CDR2 is FYNNEI in the germline V gene. Between the trimmed V and J ends, which lost 7 bases and 0 bases, there was a span of 12 bases. This CDR3 region has 15 residues. In DNA form, the CDR3 reads TGTGCCAGCAATTTGGGAGGTACGAACACCGGGGAGCTGTTTTTT. This gives the protein CASNLGGTNTGELFF.

V and J are TRBV28 and TRBJ2-6; 12 bases align to TRBD2. The germline V gene has CDR1 MDHEN and CDR2 SYDVKM. After removal of 6 bases from V and 4 bases from J, the junction contained 10 bases not matched to a gene. This CDR3 comprises 18 residues. The CDR3, as DNA: TGTGCCAGCAGGCGACTAGCGGGAGTAAGCTGGGGGGCCAACGTCCTGACTTTC. Translation: CASRRLAGVSWGANVLTF.